These 10 T cell receptor beta chains came from one sample sequenced in a study of blood T cell repertoires in COVID-19. Profiled with immunoSEQ multiplex PCR; TCRdb holds only in-frame clones, not every one. The table shows about 130,000 clones, with about 85% occurring only once. Sample: peripheral blood. The source of these receptors is a woman older than 75 with acute or convalescent COVID-19.

V gene TRBV9 combines with J gene TRBJ2-2; 7 nucleotides match TRBD2. V lost 4 bases, J lost 1 base, and 7 bases stayed unmatched. The CDR3 has 16 residues. Germline CDR1 reads SGDLS; CDR2 reads YYNGEE. Here the CDR3 DNA reads TGTGCCAGCAGCTTCGGACCTAGCGGGAACACCGGGGAGCTGTTTTTT. Amino acid sequence: CASSFGPSGNTGELFF.

A few counts support this clone. J is TRBJ1-5 and V is TRBV27; TRBD1 aligns across 7 bases. Per the germline V gene, CDR1 is MNHEY and CDR2 is SMNVEV (reference sequence). With 2 bases clipped from V and 6 bases from J, the junction kept 10 bases outside the gene matches. The CDR3 length is 16 residues. The CDR3 DNA reads TGTGCCAGCAGTTTAGGCTATGGGACAGTTACTCAGCCCCAGCATTTT. Translation: CASSLGYGTVTQPQHF.

The J gene is TRBJ2-3, the V gene TRBV5-5; D is unclear. This CDR3 has 14 residues. Germline V CDR1 and CDR2: SGHKS, YYEKEE (reference sequence). Trimming removed 1 base at V and 2 bases at J, with 8 bases between. The DNA for the CDR3 is TGTGCCAGCAGCTTGTTAGATTACACAGATACGCAGTATTTT. It is translated as CASSLLDYTDTQYF.

V and J are TRBV19 and TRBJ1-1; D might be TRBD1 (5 bases). Trimming stripped 6 bases from V and 3 bases from J, with 14 bases between. The CDR3 contains 14 residues. Germline values: CDR1 LNHDA, CDR2 SQIVND (reference sequence). CDR3 sequence reads: CASSRQIIYTEAFF. For the CDR3, the DNA is TGTGCCAGTAGCAGACAGATAATCTACACTGAAGCTTTCTTT.

The J gene is TRBJ2-3, the V gene TRBV5-1; D is uncertain. From germline, CDR1 is SGHRS and CDR2 YFSETQ. CDR3 length: 14 amino acids. The V end lost 4 bases, the J end lost 0 bases, and 9 bases lay between the germline ends. The CDR3 region has the DNA TGCGCCAGCAGCCTCACCACTAGCACAGATACGCAGTATTTT. Residues: CASSLTTSTDTQYF.

V and J are TRBV5-4 and TRBJ2-5; 9 nucleotides line up with TRBD1. This CDR3 spans 14 amino acids. Germline trimming cut 4 bases from V and 4 bases from J; bases unmatched to any gene: 5. Germline loops: CDR1 SGHNT, CDR2 YYREEE (reference sequence). CDR3 bases: TGTGCCAGCAGCATAACAGGGGGCGTAGAGACCCAGTACTTC. Translating gives CASSITGGVETQYF.

The chain recombines TRBV4-1 with TRBJ1-1, with no clear D. This CDR3 is 16 amino acids long. Germline CDR1 MGHRA, CDR2 YSYEKL. The ends were cut back, 0 bases at V and 3 bases at J, with 14 bases in the middle. In DNA form, the CDR3 reads TGCGCCAGCAGCCAAGACAGGAGGAGGCAGGACACTGAAGCTTTCTTT. Amino acid sequence: CASSQDRRRQDTEAFF.

This chain uses TRBV19 with TRBJ1-2; D ambiguous. V was clipped by 6 bases and J by 7 bases, with 42 bases between them. The CDR3 has 22 amino acids. CDR1 LNHDA and CDR2 SQIVND come from the germline V gene (reference sequence). CDR3 coding DNA: TGTGCCAGTAGGAATTTAGGTGGTGTTGGAGCCGCCGGGCCCCCTGAAGGAGGTGGCTACACCTTC. This translates into CASRNLGGVGAAGPPEGGGYTF.

V usage is TRBV6-5 and J usage is TRBJ1-6, with TRBD1 matching over 7 bases. This CDR3 has 14 amino acids. Germline loops: CDR1 MNHEY, CDR2 SVGAGI. Trimming cost V 6 bases and J 7 bases; bases outside gene matches: 6. CDR3 loop: CASSPDRRNSPLHF. As DNA, the CDR3 is TGTGCCAGCAGCCCGGACAGGCGGAATTCACCCCTCCACTTT.

At least ten counts were recorded for this clone. This chain links TRBV5-1 with TRBJ1-2; weak D call: TRBD1 (5 bases). CDR1 and CDR2 from the germline V gene are SGHRS and YFSETQ. The V end was cut by 2 bases, the J end by 2 bases, with 10 bases between. The CDR3 is 14 amino acids. The CDR3 DNA is TGCGCCAGCAGCTTCTCCCAGGGCAACTATGGCTACACCTTC. Encoded protein: CASSFSQGNYGYTF. The full variable domain, completed using reference TRBV5-1 and TRBJ1-2, is KAGVTQTPRYLIKTRGQQVTLSCSPISGHRSVSWYQQTPGQGLQFLFEYFSETQRNKGNFPGRFSGRQFSNSRSEMNVSTLELGDSALYLCASSFSQGNYGYTFGSGTRLTVV.